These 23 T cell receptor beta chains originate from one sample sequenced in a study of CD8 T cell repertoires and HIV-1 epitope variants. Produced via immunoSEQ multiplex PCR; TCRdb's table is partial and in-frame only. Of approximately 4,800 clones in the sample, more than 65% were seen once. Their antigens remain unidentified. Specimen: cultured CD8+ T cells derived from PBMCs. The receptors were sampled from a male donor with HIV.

The CDR3 DNA is TGTGCCAGCAGTAAACCCTTGGGGAATGAAGCTTTCTTT. Translation: CASSKPLGNEAFF. The chain employs TRBV28 and TRBJ1-1; D remains ambiguous. Trimming took 5 bases from V and 7 from J, leaving 14 bases between them. The CDR3 is 13 amino acids. Looked up from germline, CDR1 is MDHEN and CDR2 is SYDVKM.

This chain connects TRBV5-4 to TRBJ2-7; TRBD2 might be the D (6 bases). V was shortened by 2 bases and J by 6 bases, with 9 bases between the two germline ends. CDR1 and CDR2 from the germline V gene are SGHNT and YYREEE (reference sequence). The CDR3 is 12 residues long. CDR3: CASSLRAGEQYF. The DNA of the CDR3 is TGTGCCAGCAGCTTACGAGCGGGCGAGCAGTACTTC.

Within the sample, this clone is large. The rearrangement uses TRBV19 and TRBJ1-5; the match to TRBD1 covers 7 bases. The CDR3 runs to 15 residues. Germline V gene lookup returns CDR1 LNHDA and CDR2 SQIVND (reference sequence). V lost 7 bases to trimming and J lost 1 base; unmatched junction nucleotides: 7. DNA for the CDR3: TGTGCCAGTACCCCGGACAGGTTAAGCAATCAGCCCCAGCATTTT. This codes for CASTPDRLSNQPQHF.

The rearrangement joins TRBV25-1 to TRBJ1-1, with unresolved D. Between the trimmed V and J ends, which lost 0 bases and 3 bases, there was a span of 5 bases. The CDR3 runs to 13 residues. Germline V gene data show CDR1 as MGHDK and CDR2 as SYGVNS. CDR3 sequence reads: CASSEYLDTEAFF. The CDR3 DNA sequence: TGTGCCAGCAGTGAATATCTAGACACTGAAGCTTTCTTT.

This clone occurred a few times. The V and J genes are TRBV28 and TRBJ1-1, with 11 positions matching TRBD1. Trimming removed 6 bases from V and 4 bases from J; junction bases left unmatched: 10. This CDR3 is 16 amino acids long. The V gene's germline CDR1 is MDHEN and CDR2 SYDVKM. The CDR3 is CASSTWDRGSATEAFF. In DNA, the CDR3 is TGTGCCAGCAGCACCTGGGACAGGGGGTCGGCCACTGAAGCTTTCTTT.

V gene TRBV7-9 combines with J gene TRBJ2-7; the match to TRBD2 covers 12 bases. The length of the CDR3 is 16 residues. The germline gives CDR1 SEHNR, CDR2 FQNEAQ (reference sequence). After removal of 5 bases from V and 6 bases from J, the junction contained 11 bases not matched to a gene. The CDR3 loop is CASSPRTSGIPIEQYF. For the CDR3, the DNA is TGTGCCAGCAGCCCCAGGACTAGCGGGATACCGATCGAGCAGTACTTC.

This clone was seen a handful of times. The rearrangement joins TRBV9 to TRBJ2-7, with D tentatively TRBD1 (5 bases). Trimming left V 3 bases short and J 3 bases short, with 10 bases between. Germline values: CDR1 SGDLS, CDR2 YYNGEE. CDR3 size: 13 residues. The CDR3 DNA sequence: TGTGCCAGCAGCGCGGACACATACTACGAGCAGTACTTC. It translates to CASSADTYYEQYF.

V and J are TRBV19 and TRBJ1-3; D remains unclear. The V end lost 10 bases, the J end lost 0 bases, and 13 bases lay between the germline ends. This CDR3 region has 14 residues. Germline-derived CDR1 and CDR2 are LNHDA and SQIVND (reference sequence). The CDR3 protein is CATSYGRSGNTIYF. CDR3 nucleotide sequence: TGTGCCACGAGCTACGGGCGCTCTGGAAACACCATATATTTT.

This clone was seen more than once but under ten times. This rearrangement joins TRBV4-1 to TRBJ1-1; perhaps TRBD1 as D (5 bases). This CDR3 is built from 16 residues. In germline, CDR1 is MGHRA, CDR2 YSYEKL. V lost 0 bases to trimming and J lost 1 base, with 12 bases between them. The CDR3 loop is CASSQDVGQGNTEAFF. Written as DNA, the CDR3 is TGCGCCAGCAGCCAAGATGTTGGGCAGGGGAACACTGAAGCTTTCTTT.

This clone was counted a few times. CDR3 region: CASSLSSRNEAFF. In nucleotides, the CDR3 is TGTGCCAGCAGTTTATCGTCCCGGAATGAAGCTTTCTTT. The chain has TRBV27 and TRBJ1-1; D remains ambiguous. CDR1 and CDR2 from the germline V gene are MNHEY and SMNVEV (reference sequence). V was trimmed by 0 bases and J by 7 bases, leaving 9 bases between them. The CDR3 is made up of 13 amino acids.

CDR3 amino acids: CASSIALGGSYEQYF. The DNA of the CDR3 is TGTGCCAGTAGTATAGCCCTCGGAGGGTCCTACGAGCAGTACTTC. The J gene is TRBJ2-7, the V gene TRBV19, with D possibly TRBD2 on 6 matching bases. Germline V CDR1 and CDR2: LNHDA, SQIVND (reference sequence). This CDR3 region has 15 residues. V was pared by 1 base and J by 1 base, with 11 bases between.

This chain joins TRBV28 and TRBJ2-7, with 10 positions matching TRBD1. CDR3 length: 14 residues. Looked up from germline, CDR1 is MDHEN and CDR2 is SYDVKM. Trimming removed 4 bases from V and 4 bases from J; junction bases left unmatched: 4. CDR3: CASSSGTGAYEQYF. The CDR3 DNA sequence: TGTGCCAGCAGTTCCGGGACAGGGGCGTACGAGCAGTACTTC.

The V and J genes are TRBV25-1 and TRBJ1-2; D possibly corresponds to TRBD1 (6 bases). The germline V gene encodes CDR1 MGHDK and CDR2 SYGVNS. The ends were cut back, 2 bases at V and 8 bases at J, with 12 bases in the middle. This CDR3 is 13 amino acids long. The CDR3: CASSEPPGDGYTF. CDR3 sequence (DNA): TGTGCCAGCAGTGAACCCCCAGGGGACGGCTACACCTTC.

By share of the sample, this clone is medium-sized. The CDR3 is CASSAIQGPPFTDTQYF. CDR3 DNA sequence: TGTGCCAGCAGCGCCATACAGGGGCCTCCCTTCACAGATACGCAGTATTTT. The chain is built from TRBV9 and TRBJ2-3; TRBD1 aligns across 7 bases. The CDR3 is 17 residues long. Germline CDR1 reads SGDLS; CDR2 reads YYNGEE. V lost 3 bases, J lost 2 bases, and 12 bases stayed unmatched.

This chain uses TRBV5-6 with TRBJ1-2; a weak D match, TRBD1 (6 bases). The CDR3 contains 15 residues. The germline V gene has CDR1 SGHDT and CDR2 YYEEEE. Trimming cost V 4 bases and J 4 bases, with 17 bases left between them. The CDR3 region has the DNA TGTGCCAGCAGCGGTGGCGGGGGCGCCAGCTATGGCTACACCTTC. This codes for CASSGGGGASYGYTF.

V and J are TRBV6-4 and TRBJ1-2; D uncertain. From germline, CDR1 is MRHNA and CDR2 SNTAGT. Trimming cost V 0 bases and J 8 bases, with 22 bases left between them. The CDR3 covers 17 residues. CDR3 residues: CASSDSRQGGPIEGYTF. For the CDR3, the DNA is TGTGCCAGCAGTGACTCGAGGCAAGGAGGGCCTATAGAGGGCTACACCTTC.

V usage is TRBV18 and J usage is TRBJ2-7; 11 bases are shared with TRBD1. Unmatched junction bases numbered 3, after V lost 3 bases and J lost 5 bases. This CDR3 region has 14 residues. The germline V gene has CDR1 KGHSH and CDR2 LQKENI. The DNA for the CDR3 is TGTGCCAGCTCACCTGGACAGGGGGCAAACGAGCAGTACTTC. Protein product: CASSPGQGANEQYF.

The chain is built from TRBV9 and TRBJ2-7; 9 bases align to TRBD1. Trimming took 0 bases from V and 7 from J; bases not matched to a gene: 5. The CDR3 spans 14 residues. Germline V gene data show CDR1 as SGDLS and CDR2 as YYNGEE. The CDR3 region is CASSVDRGQREQYF. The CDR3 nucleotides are TGTGCCAGCAGCGTAGACAGGGGGCAGCGAGAGCAGTACTTC.

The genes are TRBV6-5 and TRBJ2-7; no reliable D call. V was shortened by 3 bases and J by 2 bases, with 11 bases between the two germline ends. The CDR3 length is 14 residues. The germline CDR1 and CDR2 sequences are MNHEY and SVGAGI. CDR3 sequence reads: CASSYSGPTYEQYF. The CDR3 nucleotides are TGTGCCAGCAGTTATTCCGGGCCCACCTACGAGCAGTACTTC.

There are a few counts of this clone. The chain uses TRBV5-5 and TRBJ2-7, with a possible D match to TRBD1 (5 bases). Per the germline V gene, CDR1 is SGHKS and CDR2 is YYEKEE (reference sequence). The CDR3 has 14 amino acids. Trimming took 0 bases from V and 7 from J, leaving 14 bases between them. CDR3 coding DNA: TGTGCCAGCAGCTTGGGACAGTACCTTCGTGAGCAGTACTTC. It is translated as CASSLGQYLREQYF. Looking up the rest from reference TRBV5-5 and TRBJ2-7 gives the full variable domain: DAGVTQSPTHLIKTRGQQVTLRCSPISGHKSVSWYQQVLGQGPQFIFQYYEKEERGRGNFPDRFSARQFPNYSSELNVNALLLGDSALYLCASSLGQYLREQYFGPGTRLTVT.

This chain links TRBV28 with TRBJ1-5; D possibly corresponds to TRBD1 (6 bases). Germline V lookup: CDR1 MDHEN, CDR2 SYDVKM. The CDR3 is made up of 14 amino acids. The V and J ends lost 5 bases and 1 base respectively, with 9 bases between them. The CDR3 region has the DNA TGTGCCAGCAGTCCAAGGGGGAGCAATCAGCCCCAGCATTTT. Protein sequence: CASSPRGSNQPQHF.

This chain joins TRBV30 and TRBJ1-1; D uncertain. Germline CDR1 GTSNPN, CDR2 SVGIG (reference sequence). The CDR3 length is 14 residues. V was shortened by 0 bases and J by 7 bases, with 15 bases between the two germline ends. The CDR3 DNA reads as TGTGCCTGGAGTGTCGGGGTTGGTATAGTTGAAGCTTTCTTT. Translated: CAWSVGVGIVEAFF.

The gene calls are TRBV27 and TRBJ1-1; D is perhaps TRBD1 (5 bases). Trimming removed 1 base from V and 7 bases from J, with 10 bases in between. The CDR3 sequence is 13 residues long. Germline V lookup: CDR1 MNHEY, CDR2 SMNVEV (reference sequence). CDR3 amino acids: CASSLLGEGEAFF. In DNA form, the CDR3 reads TGTGCCAGCAGTTTATTGGGGGAGGGTGAAGCTTTCTTT.